A selection of T cell receptor beta chains follows, all from one sample in a study of PD-1 blockade in classical Hodgkin lymphoma. The protocol was immunoSEQ multiplex PCR, while the TCRdb copy is restricted to in-frame clones and leaves out a portion. Of 23,000 or so clones listed, roughly 77% were seen once; the top ten hold around 23%. The material was peripheral blood mononuclear cells (PBMCs), obtained before the fourth cycle of nivolumab. The receptors stem from a human donor with classical Hodgkin lymphoma. Both conserved end residues are part of each CDR3. D genes are given only for firm matches. Expanded clones are given a class, and other clones once, few, many or no size at all.

v_gene,d_gene,j_gene,abundance,CDR3nt,CDR3aa
TRBV5-4,-,TRBJ2-5,-,TGTGCCAGCAGCCCGGGGGTGAGACTCCAAGAGACCCAGTACTTC,CASSPGVRLQETQYF
TRBV2,-,TRBJ1-6,-,TGTGCCAGCAGGGACAGCTCCTATAATTCACCCCTCCACTTT,CASRDSSYNSPLHF
TRBV2,-,TRBJ2-7,-,TGTGCCAGCAGTGAACTACCCGCCTACGAGCAGTACTTC,CASSELPAYEQYF
TRBV6-1,-,TRBJ1-5,-,TGTGCCAGCAAGGTAGGACAAGGACCCAATCAGCCCCAGCATTTT,CASKVGQGPNQPQHF
TRBV23-1,-,TRBJ2-7,-,TGCGCCAGCAGTCAATCGGACTTCTACGAGCAGTACTTC,CASSQSDFYEQYF
TRBV19,TRBD2,TRBJ2-5,-,TGTGCCAGTAGTAGGGGTAGCGGGAGCTTCGGGACCCAGTACTTC,CASSRGSGSFGTQYF
TRBV7-6,-,TRBJ1-1,-,TGTGCCAGCAGCTTAGAAGGGAACACTGAAGCTTTCTTT,CASSLEGNTEAFF
TRBV10-3,-,TRBJ2-6,-,TGTGCCATCTGGAGGGCTGGGGCCAACGTCCTGACTTTC,CAIWRAGANVLTF
TRBV7-2,-,TRBJ2-2,-,TGTGCCAGCAGCCTCCTGGGACGCACCGGGGAGCTGTTTTTT,CASSLLGRTGELFF
TRBV7-3,-,TRBJ1-3,-,TGTGCCAGCAGCCCGGGCCCGAGCTCTGGAAACACCATATATTTT,CASSPGPSSGNTIYF
TRBV19,TRBD2,TRBJ2-1,-,TGTGCCACCTACCCCGGCGGGAGTATAAGCAATGAGCAGTTCTTC,CATYPGGSISNEQFF
TRBV20-1,-,TRBJ1-4,-,TGCAGTGCTGGCCGCAGAAAACTGTTTTTT,CSAGRRKLFF
TRBV5-6,-,TRBJ1-3,-,TGTGCCAGCAGCTCGCCAGACCAGGGTTGGAGTGCCATATATTTT,CASSSPDQGWSAIYF
TRBV30,-,TRBJ1-5,-,TGTGCCTGGAGTGACAGGGGCAATCAGCCCCAGCATTTT,CAWSDRGNQPQHF
TRBV11-2,-,TRBJ2-5,-,TGTGCCAGCAGCAGGGGGGGGATCCAAGAGACCCAGTACTTC,CASSRGGIQETQYF
TRBV19,TRBD2,TRBJ2-3,-,TGTGCCAGTAGTATACTAGCGGGCACAGATACGCAGTATTTT,CASSILAGTDTQYF
TRBV19,TRBD1,TRBJ2-5,-,TGTGCCAGTAGTGTCCGACAGGGGGACTCATCAACGACCCAGTACTTC,CASSVRQGDSSTTQYF
TRBV5-4,-,TRBJ2-5,-,TGTGCCAGCAGCTTCCTCGGACTCCACCAAGAGACCCAGTACTTC,CASSFLGLHQETQYF
TRBV19,-,TRBJ1-3,-,TGTGCCAGTAGGAGACAGCAGAGTCTTAGTAACACCATATATTTT,CASRRQQSLSNTIYF
TRBV5-1,TRBD1,TRBJ1-1,-,TGCGCCAGCAGCTTGGGAGGGACAGGGCCCTCGAACACTGAAGCTTTCTTT,CASSLGGTGPSNTEAFF
TRBV12-5,-,TRBJ2-5,-,TGTGCTAGTGGCCCCGACAGGCGATTACAAGAGACCCAGTACTTC,CASGPDRRLQETQYF
TRBV18,-,TRBJ2-6,-,TGTGCCAGCTCACCACCGGGCAGCTCTGGGGCCAACGTCCTGACTTTC,CASSPPGSSGANVLTF
TRBV5-1,TRBD2,TRBJ2-1,-,TGCGCCAGCAGCTTACAGACCGGGACTAGCGGGACCCGGCAGTTCTTC,CASSLQTGTSGTRQFF
TRBV9,-,TRBJ2-5,-,TGTGCCAGCAGCGTAGCCGGGGCGCGGGAGACCCAGTACTTC,CASSVAGARETQYF
TRBV5-1,TRBD1,TRBJ2-2,once,TGCGCCAGCAGACAAACAGGGGTTCTCGGGGAGCTGTTTTTT,CASRQTGVLGELFF
TRBV28,TRBD1,TRBJ1-3,few,TGTGCCAGCAGCCCAGGGACAGCTGGAAACACCATATATTTT,CASSPGTAGNTIYF
TRBV10-1,-,TRBJ2-5,-,TGCGCCAGCAGTGAGGGTAGTTGGGAGACCCAGTACTTC,CASSEGSWETQYF
TRBV11-2,-,TRBJ2-3,-,TGTGCCAGCAGCTCGGTGGGGGCAGGCACAGATACGCAGTATTTT,CASSSVGAGTDTQYF
TRBV18,-,TRBJ1-1,-,TGTGCCAGCTCACCACAGGTTAACACTGAAGCTTTCTTT,CASSPQVNTEAFF
TRBV30,TRBD1,TRBJ1-4,-,TGTGCCTGGAGTCCCACAAGGACAGGAGTCGAAGAAAAACTGTTTTTT,CAWSPTRTGVEEKLFF
TRBV29-1,TRBD2,TRBJ2-7,-,TGCAGCGTTGAACTCGCTGGGACTAGCGGGAGCTACGAGCAGTACTTC,CSVELAGTSGSYEQYF
TRBV6-6,-,TRBJ2-7,-,TGTGCCAGCAGTTACGGGGAGGGGGCCTACGAGCAGTACTTC,CASSYGEGAYEQYF
TRBV5-4,-,TRBJ1-2,-,TGTGCCAGCAGCGCCCGTACGAGAGATGGCTACACCTTC,CASSARTRDGYTF
TRBV30,TRBD1,TRBJ2-7,-,TGTGCCCTTACCCGGGACAGGGGGTACGAGCAGTACTTC,CALTRDRGYEQYF
TRBV4-1,TRBD2,TRBJ2-3,-,TGCGCCAGCAGCCAACAAGGACTAGCGGGGTCGAGCACAGATACGCAGTATTTT,CASSQQGLAGSSTDTQYF
TRBV9,-,TRBJ1-4,-,TGTGCCAGCAGCGTATCCGTGGGTAATGAAAAACTGTTTTTT,CASSVSVGNEKLFF
TRBV4-2,TRBD2,TRBJ2-5,-,TGTGCCAGCAGCCAAGAGGTCCTAGCGGGGGGCCAAGAGACCCAGTACTTC,CASSQEVLAGGQETQYF
TRBV19,-,TRBJ2-7,-,TGTGCCGCCGGGGACTACGAGCAGTACTTC,CAAGDYEQYF
TRBV12-5,TRBD1,TRBJ1-5,-,TGTGCTAGTGGTTTGGTACGGGGACAGAGGAGCAATCAGCCCCAGCATTTT,CASGLVRGQRSNQPQHF
TRBV14,TRBD1,TRBJ2-7,-,TGTGCCAGCAGTAGGACAGGGGAATCCTACGAGCAGTACTTC,CASSRTGESYEQYF
TRBV10-2,TRBD1,TRBJ1-2,-,TGCGCCAGCAGCCCGGGACAGGGAGACTATGGCTACACCTTC,CASSPGQGDYGYTF
TRBV2,-,TRBJ1-1,once,TGTGCCAGCAGTGAAGGGGGTCGAAGTGAAGCTTTCTTT,CASSEGGRSEAFF
TRBV29-1,TRBD1,TRBJ2-1,-,TGCAGCGCCCAATCGGAGGGGACAGGGGGGTCGAATGAGCAGTTCTTC,CSAQSEGTGGSNEQFF
TRBV6-5,-,TRBJ2-5,once,TGTGCCAGCAGTTACTCTCGCCAGCAAGAGACCCAGTACTTC,CASSYSRQQETQYF
TRBV15,-,TRBJ2-3,-,TGTGCCACCAGCAGAGCTACAGATACGCAGTATTTT,CATSRATDTQYF
TRBV7-8,-,TRBJ1-1,-,TGTGCCAGCAGCTTAAGGTCGGGGATGAACACTGAAGCTTTCTTT,CASSLRSGMNTEAFF
TRBV15,-,TRBJ2-1,-,TGTGCCACCAGCAGCCGCGAAACCTACAATGAGCAGTTCTTC,CATSSRETYNEQFF
TRBV6-6,-,TRBJ1-1,once,TGTGCCAGCAGCCTGGGGGGAAACACTGAAGCTTTCTTT,CASSLGGNTEAFF
TRBV7-3,-,TRBJ2-7,-,TGTGCCAGCAGCTTAGGGGCCTCCTACGAGCAGTACTTC,CASSLGASYEQYF
TRBV6-1,-,TRBJ1-5,once,TGTGCCAGCAGTGAAGTCCAGGGTCTAAACAATCAGCCCCAGCATTTT,CASSEVQGLNNQPQHF
TRBV19,TRBD1,TRBJ1-5,-,TGTGCCAGTAGTCCCGACACAGGGGATCAGCCCCAGCATTTT,CASSPDTGDQPQHF